These 2 T cell receptor beta chains were all obtained from the same sample, sequenced in a study of CD8+CD57+ T cells in acquired aplastic anemia (dated by TCRdb to 2017 to 2018). Reads for this sample came from an Illumina HiSeq 2000. Genomic DNA served as template for TCR beta VDJ combination and CDR3 sequence profiling. In-frame beta chains were kept once TCRdb had trimmed the public reads at Q25 with fastp and called clones with MiXCR. One record per CDR3 amino acid sequence lists the most common genes and DNA. The sample records about 190,000 distinct CDR3 sequences, 40% to 50% of which are singletons. Together, the top ten hold around 8.8% of the sample. Expansion of CD8+CD57+ cells had been shown by flow cytometry in the patients chosen for sequencing. Source material: sorted CD4+, CD8+, or CD8+CD57+ T cells (not recorded which) from PBMCs. The receptors derive from a human donor with aplastic anemia.

This clonotype was recorded at least ten times. The chain combines TRBV19 with TRBJ1-2; D gene ambiguous. Between the trimmed V and J ends, which lost 5 bases and 2 bases, there was a span of 3 bases. The CDR3 extends over 11 amino acids. Germline V CDR1 and CDR2: LNHDA, SQIVND (reference sequence). In DNA, the CDR3 is TGTGCCAGTAGTCTGAACTATGGCTACACCTTC. Residues: CASSLNYGYTF.

The chain couples TRBV7-3 to TRBJ2-3, with D possibly called TRBD1 or TRBD2 (5 bases each). Germline values: CDR1 SGHTA, CDR2 FQGTGA. This CDR3 spans 15 amino acids. The ends were cut back, 5 bases at V and 1 base at J, with 13 bases in the middle. CDR3: CASSLHRGGTDTQYF. The CDR3 DNA follows: TGTGCCAGCAGCCTGCACAGAGGGGGCACAGATACGCAGTATTTT.